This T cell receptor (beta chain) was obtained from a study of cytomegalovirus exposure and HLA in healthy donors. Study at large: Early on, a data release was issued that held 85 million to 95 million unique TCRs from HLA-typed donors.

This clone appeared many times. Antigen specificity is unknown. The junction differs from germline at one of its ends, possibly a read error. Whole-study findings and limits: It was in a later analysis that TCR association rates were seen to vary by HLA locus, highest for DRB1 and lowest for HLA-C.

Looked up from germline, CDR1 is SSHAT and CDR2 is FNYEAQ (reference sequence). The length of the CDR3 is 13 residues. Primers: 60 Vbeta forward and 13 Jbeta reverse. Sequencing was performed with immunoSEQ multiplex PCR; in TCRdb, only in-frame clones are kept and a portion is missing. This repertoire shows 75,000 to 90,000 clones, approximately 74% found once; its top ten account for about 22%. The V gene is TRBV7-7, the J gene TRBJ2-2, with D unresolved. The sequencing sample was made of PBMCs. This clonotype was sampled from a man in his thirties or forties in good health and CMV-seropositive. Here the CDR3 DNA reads TGTGCTAGCAGCTTAGAGGAGACCGGGGAGCTGTTTTTT. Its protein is CASSLEETGELFF.